This TCR beta chain is from a study of blood T cell repertoires in COVID-19. Seattle enrolled patients during active infection and tracked them longitudinally. The CDR3 contains 15 residues. The germline gives CDR1 SGHRS, CDR2 YFSETQ. The V and J ends lost 2 bases and 4 bases respectively, with 12 bases between them. Authors' methods: Cell counts per sample came from amplifying reference gene primers. The protocol was immunoSEQ multiplex PCR, while the TCRdb copy is restricted to in-frame clones and leaves out a portion. V and J calls plus clone size are reproduced from that table; the DNA served to infer D and trimming. The sample consists of approximately 170,000 clones, roughly 87% of them appearing once.

The origin of this receptor is a woman aged 70 to 79 with COVID-19, enrolled during active disease. The genes are TRBV5-1 and TRBJ2-2; perhaps TRBD1 as D (6 bases). Input material: peripheral blood. CDR3 sequence: CASSFGQTGTGELFF. In DNA, the CDR3 is TGCGCCAGCAGCTTTGGACAGACGGGCACCGGGGAGCTGTTTTTT.